The 8 T cell receptor beta chains in this list originate from one sample, sequenced in a study of human T cells and chemical hapten exposure. The study's library attached unique molecular identifiers to single cDNA molecules. TCRdb fed the reads into MiXCR, producing one record per CDR3 protein. The sample records around 120,000 distinct CDR3 sequences, less than 10% being singletons. Unfractionated whole blood was the source of the extracted total RNA. Sequenced: whole blood. The receptors stem from a human donor in good health. Some clones in this sample may be carry-over from other donors' samples.

This rearrangement joins TRBV4-1 to TRBJ2-5; D is unclear. Trimming cost V 1 base and J 5 bases, with 8 bases left between them. The CDR3 spans 13 residues. Germline CDR1 is MGHRA and CDR2 is YSYEKL. CDR3 residues: CASSQGTLETQYF. CDR3 sequence (DNA): TGCGCCAGCAGCCAAGGTACTCTGGAGACCCAGTACTTC.

The chain recombines TRBV10-3 with TRBJ1-1; no definite D call. The CDR3 loop spans 16 amino acids. V was trimmed by 4 bases and J by 1 base, leaving 16 bases between them. Germline V CDR1 and CDR2: ENHRY, SYGVKD. The CDR3 sequence: CAISASMERQNTEAFF. In DNA form, the CDR3 reads TGTGCCATCAGTGCCTCCATGGAACGCCAGAACACTGAAGCTTTCTTT.

The rearrangement links TRBV6-5 to TRBJ2-7; D unclear. Germline loops: CDR1 MNHEY, CDR2 SVGAGI. The CDR3 extends over 16 amino acids. The ends were cut back, 2 bases at V and 0 bases at J, with 14 bases in the middle. CDR3 loop: CASSYSAARNSYEQYF. The CDR3 coding sequence is TGTGCCAGCAGTTACAGCGCCGCCAGGAACTCCTACGAGCAGTACTTC.

The chain joins TRBV7-2 to TRBJ2-1; D not certain. Germline V gene sequence: CDR1 SGHTA, CDR2 FQGNSA. V was shortened by 5 bases and J by 2 bases, with 7 bases between the two germline ends. The CDR3 has 13 residues. Here the CDR3 DNA reads TGTGCCAGCAGCCTTGAGCCCTACAATGAGCAGTTCTTC. Its protein is CASSLEPYNEQFF.

The V gene is TRBV12-5, the J gene TRBJ2-3; TRBD1 might be the D (5 bases). Trimming shortened V by 0 bases and J by 0 bases, and 10 bases separated the two germline ends. Germline V gene lookup returns CDR1 LGHNT and CDR2 FRNRAP. There are 16 residues in the CDR3. The CDR3 is CASGLVLRQSTDTQYF. The CDR3, as DNA: TGTGCTAGTGGTTTGGTACTCCGACAGAGCACAGATACGCAGTATTTT.

There are many counts of this clonotype. The chain links TRBV2 to TRBJ1-6, with 7 bases fitting TRBD1. CDR3 length: 16 residues. The ends lost 7 bases at V and 4 bases at J; junction bases unmatched: 10. CDR1 is SNHLY and CDR2 is FYNNEI in the germline V gene. The CDR3 protein is CASNAGGSEYNSPLHF. For the CDR3, the DNA is TGTGCCAGCAATGCAGGGGGTTCGGAATATAATTCACCCCTCCACTTT.

V gene TRBV2 combines with J gene TRBJ2-7; TRBD2 matches at 11 bases. CDR1 and CDR2 (germline): SNHLY, FYNNEI. V trimming: 3 bases; J trimming: 0 bases; junction bases outside the gene matches: 4. The CDR3 runs to 16 residues. Written as DNA, the CDR3 is TGTGCCAGCAGTGATCCGACTAGCGGGACCTCCTACGAGCAGTACTTC. Protein: CASSDPTSGTSYEQYF.

This clonotype was found a few times. The rearrangement links TRBV12-3 or TRBV12-4 to TRBJ2-7; no firm D call. The CDR3 loop spans 13 amino acids. Trimming pared 3 bases from V and 4 bases from J, leaving 10 bases between. CDR3 in amino acids: CASSFRSGYEQYF. DNA of the CDR3: TGTGCCAGCAGTTTTCGCAGTGGTTACGAGCAGTACTTC.